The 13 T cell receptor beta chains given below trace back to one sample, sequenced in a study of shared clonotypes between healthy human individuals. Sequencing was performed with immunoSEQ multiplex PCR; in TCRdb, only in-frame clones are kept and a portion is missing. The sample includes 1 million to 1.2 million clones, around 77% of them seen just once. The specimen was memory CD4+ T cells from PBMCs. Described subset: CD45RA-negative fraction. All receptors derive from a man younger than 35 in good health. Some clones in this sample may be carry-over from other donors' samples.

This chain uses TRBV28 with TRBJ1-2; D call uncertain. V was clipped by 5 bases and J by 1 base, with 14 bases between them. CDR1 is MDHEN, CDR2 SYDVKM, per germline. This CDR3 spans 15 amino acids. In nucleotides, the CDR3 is TGTGCCAGCAGTCCCCCTAGACACGATAACTATGGCTACACCTTC. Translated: CASSPPRHDNYGYTF.

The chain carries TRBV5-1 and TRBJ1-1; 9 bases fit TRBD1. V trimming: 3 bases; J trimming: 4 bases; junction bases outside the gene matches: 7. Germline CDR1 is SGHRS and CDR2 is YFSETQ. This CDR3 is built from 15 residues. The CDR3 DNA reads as TGCGCCAGCAGCTCTCCGGGACAGGGATTCACTGAAGCTTTCTTT. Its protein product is CASSSPGQGFTEAFF.

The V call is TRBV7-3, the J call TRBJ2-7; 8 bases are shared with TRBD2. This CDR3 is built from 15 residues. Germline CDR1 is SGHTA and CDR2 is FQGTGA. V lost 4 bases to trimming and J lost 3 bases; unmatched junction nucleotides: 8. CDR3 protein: CASSSGLGDIYEQYF. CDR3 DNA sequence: TGTGCCAGCAGCTCGGGACTAGGGGACATCTACGAGCAGTACTTC.

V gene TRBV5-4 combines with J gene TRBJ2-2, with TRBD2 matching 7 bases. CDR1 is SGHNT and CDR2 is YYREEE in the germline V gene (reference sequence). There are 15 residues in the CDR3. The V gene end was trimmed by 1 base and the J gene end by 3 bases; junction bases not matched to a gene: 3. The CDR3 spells CASSLKGGDTGELFF. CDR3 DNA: TGTGCCAGCAGCTTGAAGGGAGGGGACACCGGGGAGCTGTTTTTT.

CDR3 sequence: CASSLGTGGVETQYF. CDR3 bases: TGTGCCAGCAGTCTAGGGACAGGGGGCGTAGAGACCCAGTACTTC. The V call is TRBV28, the J call TRBJ2-5; 12 bases are shared with TRBD1. J lost 4 bases, V lost 5 bases, and 5 bases had no gene match. CDR3 size: 15 residues. Germline V gives CDR1 MDHEN, CDR2 SYDVKM.

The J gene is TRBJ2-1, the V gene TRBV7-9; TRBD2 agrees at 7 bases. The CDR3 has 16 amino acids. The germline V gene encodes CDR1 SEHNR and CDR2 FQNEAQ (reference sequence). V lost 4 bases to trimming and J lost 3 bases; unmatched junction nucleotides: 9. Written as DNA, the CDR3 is TGTGCCAGCAGCTCTTACACGGGAGGACACTACAATGAGCAGTTCTTC. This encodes CASSSYTGGHYNEQFF.

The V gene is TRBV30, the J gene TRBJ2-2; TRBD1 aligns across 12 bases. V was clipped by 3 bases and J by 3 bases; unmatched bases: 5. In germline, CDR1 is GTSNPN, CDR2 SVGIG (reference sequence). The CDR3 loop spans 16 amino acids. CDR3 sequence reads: CAWRGDRGPDTGELFF. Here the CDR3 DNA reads TGTGCCTGGAGGGGGGACAGGGGGCCGGACACCGGGGAGCTGTTTTTT.

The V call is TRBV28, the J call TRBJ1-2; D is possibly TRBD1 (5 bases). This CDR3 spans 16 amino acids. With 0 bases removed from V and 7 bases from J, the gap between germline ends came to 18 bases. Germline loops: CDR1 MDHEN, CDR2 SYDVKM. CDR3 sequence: CASSLWAQGYRAGYTF. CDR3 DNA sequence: TGTGCCAGCAGTTTATGGGCGCAGGGCTATAGGGCTGGCTACACCTTC.

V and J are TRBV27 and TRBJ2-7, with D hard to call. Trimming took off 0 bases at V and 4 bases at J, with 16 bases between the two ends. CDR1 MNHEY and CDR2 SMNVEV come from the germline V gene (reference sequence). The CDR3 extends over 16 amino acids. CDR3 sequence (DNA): TGTGCCAGCAGTTTATCGGTGGGCTCCTCTTTTTACGAGCAGTACTTC. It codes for CASSLSVGSSFYEQYF.

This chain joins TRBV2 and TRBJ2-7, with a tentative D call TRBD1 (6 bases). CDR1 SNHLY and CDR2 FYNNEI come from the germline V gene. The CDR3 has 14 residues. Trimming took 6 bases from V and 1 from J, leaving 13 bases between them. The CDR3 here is CASRTGHQSYEQYF. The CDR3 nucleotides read TGTGCCAGCAGGACAGGCCACCAGTCCTACGAGCAGTACTTC.

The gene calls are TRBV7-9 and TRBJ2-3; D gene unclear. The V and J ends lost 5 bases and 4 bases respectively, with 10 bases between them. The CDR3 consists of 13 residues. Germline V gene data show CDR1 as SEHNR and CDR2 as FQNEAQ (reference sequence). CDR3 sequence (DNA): TGTGCCAGCAGCCCTCAGAAGTCAGATACGCAGTATTTT. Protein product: CASSPQKSDTQYF.

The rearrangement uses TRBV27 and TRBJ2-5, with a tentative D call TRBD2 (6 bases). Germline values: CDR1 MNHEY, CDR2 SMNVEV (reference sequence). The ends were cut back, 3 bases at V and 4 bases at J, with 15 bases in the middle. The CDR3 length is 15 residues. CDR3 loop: CASSFEGRRGETQYF. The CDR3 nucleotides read TGTGCCAGCAGTTTTGAGGGAAGGAGGGGAGAGACCCAGTACTTC.

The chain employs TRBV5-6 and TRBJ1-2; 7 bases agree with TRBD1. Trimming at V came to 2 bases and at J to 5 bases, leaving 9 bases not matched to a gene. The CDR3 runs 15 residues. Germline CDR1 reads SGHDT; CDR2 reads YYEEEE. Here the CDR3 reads CASSFRDSSLYGYTF. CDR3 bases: TGTGCCAGCAGCTTCCGGGACAGCTCACTTTATGGCTACACCTTC.